The rows below give T cell receptor beta chains drawn from one sample of a study of post-analysis software for immune sequencing data. TCRdb ran MiXCR on the PCR reads and lists one entry per CDR3 protein. The table includes a few hundred thousand distinct CDR3 sequences, approximately 46% detected once. The sample comprised blood. These receptors were taken from a girl aged 10 to 17 with multiple sclerosis. Both conserved end residues are trimmed from each CDR3. The order of the fields is J gene, V gene, D gene, clone size, CDR3 protein. A D gene is named only where the DNA matches it firmly. A row's size may be missing; if present it is once, few, many or a size class.

>TRBJ2-5|TRBV29-1|TRBD2|few
SVEERGSGRATETQY
>TRBJ2-1|TRBV7-9|NA|few
ASSTFSYNEQF
>TRBJ2-7|TRBV6-6|NA|few
ASSYSAGLGEQY
>TRBJ2-3|TRBV29-1|NA|NA
SVEGLFRSTDTQY
>TRBJ1-1|TRBV6-6|NA|NA
ASSNTRGAGTEAF
>TRBJ2-7|TRBV5-1|TRBD1|NA
ASSEQDRDSYEQY
>TRBJ2-4|TRBV20-1|NA|NA
SAQPVMRGIQY
>TRBJ2-7|TRBV20-1|TRBD2|NA
SAKSAFSGSYEQY
>TRBJ2-1|TRBV3-1|TRBD1|once
ASTQGAGAWNEQF
>TRBJ1-6|TRBV6-6|NA|NA
ASSYDSGDSPLH
>TRBJ2-1|TRBV4-1|TRBD2|NA
ASSQDLASGSTYNEQF
>TRBJ2-1|TRBV5-1|TRBD1|NA
ASSSRDRVDEQF
>TRBJ2-1|TRBV25-1|NA|NA
AGQNRGGNEQF
>TRBJ1-5|TRBV28|TRBD1|few
ASSFLGQGNQPRH
>TRBJ1-4|TRBV28|NA|NA
ASSEQGHNEKLF
>TRBJ1-1|TRBV7-2|NA|NA
ASSVDRLNTEAF
>TRBJ2-3|TRBV29-1|TRBD2|few
SVALAGGLLGTDTQY
>TRBJ2-2|TRBV4-1|NA|NA
ASSDQSGSNTGELF
>TRBJ2-3|TRBV5-1|TRBD1|NA
AGSLEYQGVSTQY
>NA|TRBV15|NA|NA
ATSRDTETQY
>TRBJ2-7|TRBV20-1|TRBD2|NA
SAREGGPAGGVSYEQY
>TRBJ1-1|TRBV28|TRBD1|few
ASSYLRGGRMNTEAF
>TRBJ2-3|TRBV7-9|NA|NA
ASGGTDTQY
>TRBJ2-1|TRBV20-1|TRBD2|NA
SETRVRLARPSSYNEQF
>TRBJ2-7|TRBV12-3/TRBV12-4|TRBD1|NA
ASSRTGTGYEQY
>TRBJ1-1|TRBV12-3/TRBV12-4|TRBD1|NA
ASSLASGGTEAF